This TCR beta chain was profiled in a study of cytomegalovirus exposure and HLA in healthy donors. Both 60 Vbeta primers and 13 Jbeta primers went into the PCR. Using immunoSEQ multiplex PCR, the repertoire was profiled, and TCRdb retains in-frame clones only, with some absent. The table records around 160,000 clones, 65% to 85% of them present only once. Deletions cut 4 bases from V and 9 bases from J, with 16 bases between. Germline CDR1 reads SGHTA; CDR2 reads FQGNSA. The CDR3 runs to 15 residues. The sample was PBMCs. This chain connects TRBV7-2 to TRBJ1-6; possible D gene TRBD1, 5 bases. This receptor was obtained from a woman under 30 in good health and CMV-seronegative. The CDR3 DNA sequence: TGTGCCAGCAGCTCCGAACGGCAGGGATCTTCACCCCTCCACTTT. Its protein is CASSSERQGSSPLHF.